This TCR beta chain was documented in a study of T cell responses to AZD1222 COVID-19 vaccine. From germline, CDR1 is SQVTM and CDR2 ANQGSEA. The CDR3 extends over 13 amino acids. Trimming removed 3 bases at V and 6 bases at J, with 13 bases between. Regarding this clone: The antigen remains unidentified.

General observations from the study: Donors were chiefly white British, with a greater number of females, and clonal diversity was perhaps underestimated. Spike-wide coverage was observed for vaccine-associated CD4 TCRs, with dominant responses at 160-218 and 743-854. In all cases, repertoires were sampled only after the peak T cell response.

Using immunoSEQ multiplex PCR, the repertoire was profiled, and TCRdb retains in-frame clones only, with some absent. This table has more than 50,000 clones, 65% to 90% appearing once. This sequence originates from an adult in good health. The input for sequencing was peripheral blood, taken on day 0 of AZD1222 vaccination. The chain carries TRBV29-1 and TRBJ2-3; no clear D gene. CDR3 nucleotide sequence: TGCAGCGTTGACTACGCGTCCAAGGATACGCAGTATTTT. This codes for CSVDYASKDTQYF.